The clone carrying this T cell receptor (beta chain) has just one count. What it binds is unknown. The data were obtained in a study of T cell responses to AZD1222 COVID-19 vaccine. Whole-study results and caveats: Donors were mostly white British, more females; clonal diversity possibly underestimated. Sampling captured repertoires only after the peak T cell response.

With 5 bases removed from V and 1 base from J, the gap between germline ends came to 12 bases. CDR3 size: 15 residues. Germline assignment: CDR1 MNHEY and CDR2 SVGAGI. Clones were sequenced by immunoSEQ multiplex PCR, and TCRdb holds only the in-frame ones, with some missing. The top ten clones hold 3.5% to 4.5% of a sample with about 180,000 clones, 85% to 90% of them seen once. This chain joins TRBV6-5 and TRBJ1-5, with a possible D match to TRBD1 (6 bases). The sequence came from an adult who received the MenACWY meningococcal vaccine as a control. The specimen comprised peripheral blood, sampled 28 days after the second dose of the MenACWY control vaccine. The CDR3 DNA reads as TGTGCCAGCAGTACAGGGTGGAGGAGCAATCAGCCCCAGCATTTT. This sequence encodes CASSTGWRSNQPQHF.